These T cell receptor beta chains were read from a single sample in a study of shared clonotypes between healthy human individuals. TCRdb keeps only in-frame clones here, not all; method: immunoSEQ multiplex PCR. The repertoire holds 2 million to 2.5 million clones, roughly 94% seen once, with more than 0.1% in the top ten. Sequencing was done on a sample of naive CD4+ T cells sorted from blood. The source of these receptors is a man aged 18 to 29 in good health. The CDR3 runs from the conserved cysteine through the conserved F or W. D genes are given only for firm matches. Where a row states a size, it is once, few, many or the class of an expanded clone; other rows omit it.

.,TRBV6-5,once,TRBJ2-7,CASSPQGGEQYF,TGTGCCAGCAGTCCTCAGGGTGGGGAGCAGTACTTC
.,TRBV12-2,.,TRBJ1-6,CASRLPPKRQIQAGSPLHF,TGTGCAAGTCGCTTACCCCCCAAGCGGCAGATACAGGCTGGATCACCCCTCCACTTT
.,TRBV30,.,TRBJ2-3,CAWSVMGGTQYF,TGTGCCTGGAGTGTGATGGGGGGTACGCAGTATTTT
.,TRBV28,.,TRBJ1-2,CASSLWAGSGYTF,TGTGCCAGCAGTTTATGGGCAGGGAGTGGCTACACCTTC
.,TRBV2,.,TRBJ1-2,CASSELGGDYGYTF,TGTGCCAGCAGTGAGTTGGGCGGTGACTATGGCTACACCTTC
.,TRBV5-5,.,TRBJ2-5,CASSPSLKTGGETQYF,TGTGCCAGCAGCCCCTCTCTTAAGACAGGCGGGGAGACCCAGTACTTC
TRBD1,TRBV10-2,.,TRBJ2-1,CASSTGTGGLNEQFF,TGCGCCAGCAGTACCGGGACAGGGGGCTTGAATGAGCAGTTCTTC
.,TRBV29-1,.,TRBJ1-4,CSVVLPTSEKLFF,TGCAGCGTCGTCCTACCGACGAGTGAAAAACTGTTTTTT
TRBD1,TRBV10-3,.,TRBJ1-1,CAISDPGTGPWDTEAFF,TGTGCCATCAGTGACCCCGGGACAGGGCCGTGGGACACTGAAGCTTTCTTT
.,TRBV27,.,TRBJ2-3,CASSLGGGSTDTQYF,TGTGCCAGCAGTTTAGGGGGTGGCAGCACAGATACGCAGTATTTT
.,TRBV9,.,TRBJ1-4,CASSEGSGLWVNEKLFF,TGTGCCAGCAGCGAGGGTTCGGGGCTTTGGGTTAATGAAAAACTGTTTTTT
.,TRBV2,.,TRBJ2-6,CASYMVREDLSGANVLTF,TGTGCCAGCTATATGGTCAGGGAGGACCTCTCTGGGGCCAACGTCCTGACTTTC
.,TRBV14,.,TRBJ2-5,CASSQQGWYQETQYF,TGTGCCAGCAGCCAACAGGGTTGGTACCAAGAGACCCAGTACTTC
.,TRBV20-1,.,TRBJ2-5,CSAPRAQTQYF,TGCAGTGCCCCTAGGGCGCAGACCCAGTACTTC
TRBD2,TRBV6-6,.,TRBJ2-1,CAATGTSGTGDNEQFF,TGTGCCGCGACCGGGACTAGCGGAACGGGCGACAATGAGCAGTTCTTC
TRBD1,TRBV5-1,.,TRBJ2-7,CASSLGDRARYEQYF,TGCGCCAGCAGCCTTGGGGACAGGGCTCGGTACGAGCAGTACTTC
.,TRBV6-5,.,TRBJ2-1,CASSLDYLAEQFF,TGTGCCAGCAGTTTGGACTATCTCGCTGAGCAGTTCTTC
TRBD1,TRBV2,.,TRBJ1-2,CAITRDRAPIGGYTF,TGTGCCATTACCCGGGACAGGGCCCCTATTGGGGGCTACACCTTC
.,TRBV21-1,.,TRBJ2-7,CASSKKRGAVYEQYF,TGTGCCAGCAGCAAAAAGCGGGGAGCGGTTTACGAGCAGTACTTC
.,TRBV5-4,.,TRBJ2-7,CASSPKGGSYEQYF,TGTGCCAGCAGCCCCAAAGGCGGTTCCTACGAGCAGTACTTC
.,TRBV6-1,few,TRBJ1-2,CASSSSQAIYGYTF,TGTGCCAGCAGTAGCAGCCAAGCCATCTATGGCTACACCTTC
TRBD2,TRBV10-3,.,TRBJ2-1,CAILAGGFNEQFF,TGTGCCATACTAGCGGGAGGTTTTAATGAGCAGTTCTTC
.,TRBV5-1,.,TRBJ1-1,CASSLGTDNTEAFF,TGCGCCAGCAGCTTGGGGACAGATAACACTGAAGCTTTCTTT
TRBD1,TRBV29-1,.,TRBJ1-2,CSVEGRNRGLENTF,TGCAGCGTTGAAGGACGAAACAGGGGGTTAGAAAACACCTTC
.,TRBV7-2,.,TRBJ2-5,CASFQGRQETQYF,TGTGCCAGCTTCCAGGGTCGACAAGAGACCCAGTACTTC
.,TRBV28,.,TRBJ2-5,CASSPPLYQETQYF,TGTGCCAGCAGTCCCCCCCTCTACCAAGAGACCCAGTACTTC
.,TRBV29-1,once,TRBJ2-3,CSDSNGGPEYF,TGCAGCGACAGTAATGGGGGACCCGAGTATTTT
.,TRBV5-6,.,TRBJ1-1,CASSLDRAATEAFF,TGTGCCAGCAGCTTGGACAGGGCGGCCACTGAAGCTTTCTTT
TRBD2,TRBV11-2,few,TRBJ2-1,CASSPIAGDLNEQFF,TGTGCCAGCAGCCCTATAGCGGGGGATTTGAATGAGCAGTTCTTC
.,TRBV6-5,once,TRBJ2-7,CASSYSKGAYEQYF,TGTGCCAGCAGTTACTCGAAGGGAGCCTACGAGCAGTACTTC
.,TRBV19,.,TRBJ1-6,CASTQGGEINNSPLHF,TGTGCCAGTACCCAGGGAGGGGAAATCAATAATTCACCCCTCCACTTT
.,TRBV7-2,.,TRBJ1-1,CASSSWGTEAFF,TGTGCCAGCAGCTCCTGGGGCACTGAAGCTTTCTTT
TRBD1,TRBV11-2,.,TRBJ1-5,CASSFTGATQHF,TGTGCCAGCAGCTTTACAGGGGCAACCCAGCATTTT
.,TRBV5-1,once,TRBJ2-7,CASRGSQLTYEQYF,TGCGCCAGCAGAGGCAGCCAACTGACCTACGAGCAGTACTTC
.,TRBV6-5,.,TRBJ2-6,CASSYRGANVLTF,TGTGCCAGCAGTTACCGTGGGGCCAACGTCCTGACTTTC